The sequence of this TCR beta chain was determined in a study of cytomegalovirus exposure and HLA in healthy donors. Turning to the study itself: HLA-typed donors were the source of approximately 88 million unique TCRs held in an early data release.

This clone was seen only once. 60 Vbeta and 13 Jbeta primers were used in PCR. Assay used: immunoSEQ multiplex PCR; TCRdb lists only in-frame clones, some missing. The profile shows about 120,000 clones, less than 85% of them singletons. V lost 1 base, J lost 5 bases, and 15 bases stayed unmatched. This CDR3 contains 18 residues. Germline lookup yields CDR1 SGHRS and CDR2 YFSETQ. The source material was PBMCs. The rearrangement links TRBV5-1 to TRBJ1-1; 9 nucleotides line up with TRBD1. The source of this sequence is a man aged 18 to 29 in good health and CMV-seropositive. CDR3 residues: CASSLIGGQGGMGTEAFF. The DNA for the CDR3 is TGCGCCAGCAGCTTGATCGGGGGACAGGGTGGGATGGGGACTGAAGCTTTCTTT.